This T cell receptor beta chain derives from a study of T-cell memory formation after mild COVID-19. General study results and limits: Pre-infection memory contained some responding clones, which suggested that cross-reactive memory had joined. Shrinking CD4+ clones were chiefly CM and EM; CD8+ ones were chiefly EMRA. Contracting clones from day 15 to 85 had balanced CD4/CD8; later expanders favoured CD4+.

Comment on this clonotype: Antigen: not known.

One entry per CDR3 protein, called by TCRdb with MiXCR from the 5' RACE reads. The data hold approximately 570,000 distinct CDR3 sequences, with roughly 17% observed a single time. The CDR3 spans 17 residues. Germline V lookup: CDR1 LGHDT, CDR2 YNNKEL (reference sequence). V shed 1 base and J 3 bases; nucleotides not matched to a gene: 10. Source material: PBMCs or a T cell subset sorted from them (not recorded which). The J gene is TRBJ2-7, the V gene TRBV3-1; 9 bases align to TRBD2. The TCR sequence derives from an adult woman who had mild COVID-19 (a few samples of this study predate the infection). Cell type and time point are not known. CDR3 sequence: CASSQGWNLAGNYEQYF. The DNA of the CDR3 is TGTGCCAGCAGCCAAGGATGGAATCTAGCGGGAAACTACGAGCAGTACTTC.